Shown below are 25 T cell receptor beta chains from a single sample sequenced in a study of blood T cell repertoires in COVID-19. Method: immunoSEQ multiplex PCR; TCRdb's copy keeps in-frame clones and lacks some. The sample shows 120,000 or so clones, around nine tenths of them seen only once. The specimen was peripheral blood. The source is a human donor in a cohort sampled during active COVID-19.

The chain is built from TRBV10-2 and TRBJ1-6; unclear D gene. Per the germline V gene, CDR1 is WSHSY and CDR2 is SAAADI. Trimming pared 7 bases from V and 6 bases from J, leaving 13 bases between. The CDR3 runs to 14 residues. The chain's CDR3 is CASTREVLNSPLHF. The CDR3 nucleotides read TGCGCCAGCACGAGGGAGGTGCTTAATTCACCCCTCCACTTT.

The chain uses TRBV7-2 and TRBJ2-3, with D perhaps TRBD2 (6 bases). The CDR3 is 16 amino acids. The germline V and J ends were trimmed by 1 base and 1 base, with 12 bases remaining between them. Germline assignment: CDR1 SGHTA and CDR2 FQGNSA. CDR3 protein: CASSLGRGGGTDTQYF. Written as DNA, the CDR3 is TGTGCCAGCAGCTTAGGGCGGGGCGGGGGCACAGATACGCAGTATTTT.

This clone was observed a handful of times. This chain joins TRBV7-6 and TRBJ2-7; D perhaps matches TRBD1 (6 bases). The germline gives CDR1 SGHVS, CDR2 FNYEAQ. Trimming took off 5 bases at V and 2 bases at J, with 13 bases between the two ends. The CDR3 is 14 amino acids. The CDR3 region has the DNA TGTGCCAGCAGCCCAGGGGCGACCACCTACGAGCAGTACTTC. Its protein product is CASSPGATTYEQYF.

The chain joins TRBV11-2 to TRBJ2-7, with 8 bases lining up with TRBD2. The CDR3 sequence is 13 residues long. From germline, CDR1 is SGHAT and CDR2 FQNNGV. V lost 5 bases and J lost 6; bases outside the gene matches: 6. CDR3 amino acids: CASSTRGGGEQYF. The DNA for the CDR3 is TGTGCCAGCAGCACCCGGGGGGGAGGCGAGCAGTACTTC.

The CDR3 DNA reads as TGTGCCAGCAGCTTGGCGAGCAGGGGCACTGAAGCTTTCTTT. Protein sequence: CASSLASRGTEAFF. The chain employs TRBV5-4 and TRBJ1-1; TRBD1 might be the D (6 bases). This CDR3 is 14 amino acids long. Trimming took 0 bases from V and 4 from J, leaving 10 bases between them. CDR1 SGHNT and CDR2 YYREEE come from the germline V gene (reference sequence). Combining the CDR3 with reference TRBV5-4 and TRBJ1-1 gives the whole variable domain ETGVTQSPTHLIKTRGQQVTLRCSSQSGHNTVSWYQQALGQGPQFIFQYYREEENGRGNFPPRFSGLQFPNYSSELNVNALELDDSALYLCASSLASRGTEAFFGQGTRLTVV.

This chain joins TRBV6-5 and TRBJ2-3, with 8 bases lining up with TRBD2. The CDR3 sequence is 14 residues long. Germline values: CDR1 MNHEY, CDR2 SVGAGI. CDR3 coding DNA: TGTGCAACCGGGAGGGCCTCTAGCACAGATACGCAGTATTTT. Protein product: CATGRASSTDTQYF.

The V gene is TRBV13, the J gene TRBJ1-2, with 8 bases matching TRBD1. The CDR3 extends over 14 amino acids. Germline V lookup: CDR1 PRHDT, CDR2 FYEKMQ (reference sequence). V was clipped by 4 bases and J by 4 bases; unmatched bases: 5. CDR3 DNA: TGTGCCAGCAGCTCCTTACAGGGGGTCTATGGCTACACCTTC. Residues: CASSSLQGVYGYTF.

The V call is TRBV11-2, the J call TRBJ2-7; the match to TRBD2 covers 12 bases. Looked up from germline, CDR1 is SGHAT and CDR2 is FQNNGV. V trimming: 4 bases; J trimming: 0 bases; junction bases outside the gene matches: 7. The CDR3 runs to 17 residues. The CDR3 spells CASSSRTSGISSYEQYF. CDR3 in DNA: TGTGCCAGCAGCTCTAGGACTAGCGGGATTTCCTCCTACGAGCAGTACTTC.

The V and J genes are TRBV19 and TRBJ1-1, with 8 positions matching TRBD1. V shed 5 bases, J shed 0 bases, and the junction held 5 bases outside the gene matches. There are 15 residues in the CDR3. Germline V CDR1 and CDR2: LNHDA, SQIVND (reference sequence). The CDR3 DNA sequence: TGTGCCAGTAGTCTATGGACAGGGATGAACACTGAAGCTTTCTTT. Translating gives CASSLWTGMNTEAFF.

The rearrangement uses TRBV27 and TRBJ2-7, with a weak D call TRBD2 (6 bases). Germline lookup yields CDR1 MNHEY and CDR2 SMNVEV (reference sequence). CDR3 size: 13 residues. V shed 7 bases and J shed 3 bases, with 13 bases lying between them. This chain's CDR3 is CASKRAGSYEQYF. The CDR3 DNA is TGTGCCAGCAAAAGAGCGGGCAGCTACGAGCAGTACTTC.

This clone was counted between two and nine times. Within the sample, other DNA sequences also encode this same CDR3. The chain joins TRBV7-9 to TRBJ1-2; 8 bases are a match to TRBD1. The germline V gene has CDR1 SEHNR and CDR2 FQNEAQ (reference sequence). V gave up 5 bases and J gave up 8 bases; unmatched junction bases: 13. The CDR3 is made up of 15 amino acids. In DNA form, the CDR3 reads TGTGCCAGCAGCCGCCCCAGGGGGCGCGGAGCGGGCTACACCTTC. Protein sequence: CASSRPRGRGAGYTF. The full variable domain, in which reference TRBV7-9 and TRBJ1-2 provide the parts outside the CDR3, is DTGVSQNPRHKITKRGQNVTFRCDPISEHNRLYWYRQTLGQGPEFLTYFQNEAQLEKSRLLSDRFSAERPKGSFSTLEIQRTEQGDSAMYLCASSRPRGRGAGYTFGSGTRLTVV.

The DNA of the CDR3 is TGTGCCGGGCCAGGGACAGGGTTTAGAAATGAGCAGTTCTTC. This translates into CAGPGTGFRNEQFF. This sequence joins TRBV6-4 and TRBJ2-1; 9 nucleotides match TRBD1. This CDR3 contains 14 residues. Germline CDR1 is MRHNA and CDR2 is SNTAGT. V trimming: 11 bases; J trimming: 7 bases; junction bases outside the gene matches: 12.

The V call is TRBV19, the J call TRBJ1-1; 9 nucleotides line up with TRBD1. Germline CDR1 and CDR2: LNHDA and SQIVND (reference sequence). This CDR3 is 14 amino acids long. Unmatched junction bases numbered 5, after V lost 5 bases and J lost 4 bases. The CDR3 bases are TGTGCCAGTAGTCAACAGGGGGCGAGCACTGAAGCTTTCTTT. This encodes CASSQQGASTEAFF.

The V call is TRBV4-2, the J call TRBJ2-1; 7 nucleotides align to TRBD1. Trimming at V came to 0 bases and at J to 6 bases, leaving 5 bases not matched to a gene. Germline values: CDR1 LGHNA, CDR2 YNFKEQ. The CDR3 extends over 15 amino acids. CDR3: CASSQERQGSNEQFF. In nucleotides, the CDR3 is TGTGCCAGCAGCCAAGAACGACAGGGAAGCAATGAGCAGTTCTTC.

V usage is TRBV6-6 and J usage is TRBJ2-1; TRBD2 agrees at 10 bases. Germline V gene lookup returns CDR1 MNHNY and CDR2 SVGAGI (reference sequence). V was clipped by 6 bases and J by 16 bases; unmatched bases: 9. The CDR3 totals 12 residues. The CDR3 protein is CASSSELAGIFF. The CDR3 DNA is TGTGCCAGCAGCTCGGAACTAGCGGGGATTTTCTTC.

The chain recombines TRBV3-1 (or the pseudogene TRBV3-2) with TRBJ2-7; 10 nucleotides line up with TRBD2. This CDR3 is 17 amino acids long. CDR1 and CDR2 from the germline V gene are LGHDT and YNNKEL (reference sequence). After removal of 4 bases from V and 0 bases from J, the junction contained 9 bases not matched to a gene. The CDR3 DNA reads as TGTGCCAGCAGCCGGGCGACTAGCGGGTCTACCTCCTACGAGCAGTACTTC. Amino acids: CASSRATSGSTSYEQYF.

The V and J genes are TRBV20-1 and TRBJ1-3; 10 bases align to TRBD1. There are 15 residues in the CDR3. The germline gives CDR1 DFQATT, CDR2 SNEGSKA (reference sequence). V shed 3 bases, J shed 4 bases, and the junction held 6 bases outside the gene matches. The CDR3 here is CSASPGTGVGNTIYF. The CDR3 DNA sequence: TGCAGTGCTAGTCCCGGGACAGGGGTGGGAAACACCATATATTTT.

The count of this clone is one. The chain couples TRBV20-1 to TRBJ1-2, with D unresolved. Germline V gene sequence: CDR1 DFQATT, CDR2 SNEGSKA (reference sequence). Trimming cost V 1 base and J 4 bases, with 4 bases left between them. This CDR3 is built from 11 residues. CDR3 DNA sequence: TGCAGTGCTAGAGTGAGCTATGGCTACACCTTC. Translating gives CSARVSYGYTF.

The CDR3 reads CASSFGLNYGYTF. The DNA of the CDR3 is TGCGCCAGCAGCTTCGGTCTTAACTATGGCTACACCTTC. This rearrangement joins TRBV5-1 to TRBJ1-2; D remains ambiguous. The CDR3 contains 13 residues. V lost 2 bases and J 1 base, leaving 6 bases between the germline ends. Germline lookup yields CDR1 SGHRS and CDR2 YFSETQ.

The chain carries TRBV6-2 or TRBV6-3 and TRBJ2-7, with a tentative D call TRBD2 (5 bases). The CDR3 sequence is 14 residues long. V was trimmed by 2 bases and J by 6 bases, leaving 14 bases between them. The germline CDR1 and CDR2 sequences are MNHEY and SVGEGT. In DNA form, the CDR3 reads TGTGCCAGCAGTTACATTACAGCCGGAGGCGAGCAGTACTTC. Its translation is CASSYITAGGEQYF.

V gene TRBV6-5 combines with J gene TRBJ1-2; 8 bases match TRBD1. This CDR3 spans 15 amino acids. Germline trimming cut 6 bases from V and 5 bases from J; bases unmatched to any gene: 11. Germline V CDR1 and CDR2: MNHEY, SVGAGI. As DNA, the CDR3 is TGTGCCAGCAGCGAGACAGGGGAGGTAGGATATGGCTACACCTTC. It codes for CASSETGEVGYGYTF.

This chain joins TRBV4-2 and TRBJ2-5, with 12 bases that match TRBD2. The trim removed 1 base at V and 5 bases at J, leaving 2 bases unmatched. Germline V gene lookup returns CDR1 LGHNA and CDR2 YNFKEQ. The CDR3 is 15 amino acids. CDR3 loop: CASSQGTSGIETQYF. CDR3 in DNA: TGTGCCAGCAGCCAAGGGACTAGCGGGATTGAGACCCAGTACTTC.

The rearrangement links TRBV20-1 to TRBJ1-2; a possible D gene is TRBD1 (6 bases). The CDR3 extends over 14 amino acids. CDR1 and CDR2 from the germline V gene are DFQATT and SNEGSKA (reference sequence). The V end lost 4 bases, the J end lost 6 bases, and 18 bases lay between the germline ends. The CDR3 DNA sequence: TGCAGTGCTACTGACCCAAGGGGGGGAGATGGCTACACCTTC. This encodes CSATDPRGGDGYTF.

The V and J genes are TRBV2 and TRBJ2-1; 8 bases match TRBD2. The J segment lost 0 bases and the V segment lost 9 bases, leaving 22 bases of the junction unmatched. In germline, CDR1 is SNHLY, CDR2 FYNNEI. This CDR3 is built from 20 residues. In nucleotides, the CDR3 is TGTGCCAGGGGGAGGCAGGCGGGAGGTATGAGGGGTACCTCCTACAATGAGCAGTTCTTC. Amino acid sequence: CARGRQAGGMRGTSYNEQFF.

The rearrangement links TRBV18 to TRBJ2-2, with 12 bases matching TRBD2. V was clipped by 3 bases and J by 4 bases; unmatched bases: 9. There are 18 residues in the CDR3. Germline V lookup: CDR1 KGHSH, CDR2 LQKENI. The CDR3 here is CASSPRPTSGSPTGELFF. CDR3 in DNA: TGTGCCAGCTCACCTCGCCCGACTAGCGGGAGCCCCACCGGGGAGCTGTTTTTT. Full variable domain (missing parts from reference TRBV18 and TRBJ2-2): NAGVMQNPRHLVRRRGQEARLRCSPMKGHSHVYWYRQLPEEGLKFMVYLQKENIIDESGMPKERFSAEFPKEGPSILRIQQVVRGDSAAYFCASSPRPTSGSPTGELFFGEGSRLTVL.